This T cell receptor (beta chain) was documented in a study of T-cell memory formation after mild COVID-19. Background on the study: Largely donor-specific TCR clusters were found. General observations from the study: Unconfirmed was the SARS-CoV-2 specificity of second-wave clones that peaked on day 37.

The CDR3 has 16 residues. CDR1 and CDR2 (germline): LGHNA, YSLEER. The ends were cut back, 0 bases at V and 0 bases at J, with 10 bases in the middle. TCRdb used MiXCR to reprocess the 5' RACE reads, holding one entry per CDR3 protein. Seen here are about 390,000 distinct CDR3 sequences, 15% to 20% observed once, and the top ten hold around a fifth. This clonotype showed up many times. Its antigen is not known. Sample: PBMCs or a T cell subset sorted from them (not recorded which). The receptor's source is a man between 18 and 35 years old who had mild COVID-19 (a few samples of this study predate the infection). Cell type and time point are not known. The V and J genes are TRBV4-3 and TRBJ2-3; D perhaps matches TRBD2 (5 bases). This CDR3 is CASSQEDGGSTDTQYF. DNA for the CDR3: TGCGCCAGCAGCCAAGAAGATGGAGGTAGCACAGATACGCAGTATTTT.